This entry describes one T cell receptor beta chain. Sequencing used immunoSEQ multiplex PCR; TCRdb keeps in-frame clones, though not all of them. Here the sample spans about 260,000 clones, about 80% being singletons. The entry originates in a study of blood T cell repertoires in COVID-19. Study information: The United States, Italy and Spain provided the acute and convalescent COVID-19 samples.

The CDR3 totals 14 residues. Trimming took off 6 bases at V and 2 bases at J, with 14 bases between the two ends. The V gene's germline CDR1 is MNHEY and CDR2 SVGAGI. The chain employs TRBV6-5 and TRBJ2-7; possibly TRBD1 for D (6 bases). The specimen sequenced was peripheral blood. This receptor was taken from a woman in her forties or fifties who had recovered from COVID-19. In nucleotides, the CDR3 is TGTGCCAGCAGGAACGCCGGGACACCCTACGAGCAGTACTTC. Translating it yields CASRNAGTPYEQYF.